This entry lists 20 T cell receptor beta chains sequenced from one sample in a study of blood T cells in healthy people across ages. Through a sample-barcoded 5' primer and a J-beta primer mix, a second PCR was run for roughly 6 to 12 cycles. MiXCR was run by TCRdb on the 5' RACE reads, yielding one entry per CDR3 protein. In the table there are 630,000 or so distinct CDR3 sequences, about 30% of which are singletons. The sequencing input was blood. These TCRs come from a woman older than 75 in good health.

This clonotype was picked up many times. This chain links TRBV5-1 with TRBJ2-1; D is unclear. CDR1 and CDR2 (germline): SGHRS, YFSETQ. V shed 3 bases and J shed 8 bases, with 18 bases lying between them. The CDR3 is made up of 15 amino acids. CDR3 sequence: CASSSTFLDADEQFF. Here the CDR3 DNA reads TGCGCCAGCAGCTCGACCTTTTTGGACGCGGATGAGCAGTTCTTC.

This clonotype was counted ten times or more. Written as DNA, the CDR3 is TGTGCCACCACTTTCCGAACGGGGGCTCAAGAGACCCAGTACTTC. Translation: CATTFRTGAQETQYF. This chain uses TRBV6-5 with TRBJ2-5; either TRBD1 or TRBD2 may supply D (6 bases each). Deletions cut 10 bases from V and 2 bases from J, with 20 bases between. The CDR3 length is 15 residues. Germline V gene sequence: CDR1 MNHEY, CDR2 SVGAGI.

This clonotype has at least ten counts. This rearrangement joins TRBV18 to TRBJ2-7; no clear D. V was pared by 2 bases and J by 7 bases, with 12 bases between. Germline V lookup: CDR1 KGHSH, CDR2 LQKENI. The CDR3 has 13 amino acids. The DNA of the CDR3 is TGTGCCAGCTCACCAGGGCACTCCCGGGAGCAGTACTTC. Translated: CASSPGHSREQYF.

Only a few counts were recorded for this clonotype. The chain employs TRBV5-6 and TRBJ1-5; 8 nucleotides line up with TRBD1. The junction had 8 bases not matched to a gene; V was cut back by 4 bases and J by 2 bases. The CDR3 covers 16 residues. Germline lookup yields CDR1 SGHDT and CDR2 YYEEEE. The CDR3 DNA reads TGTGCCAGCAGCCGTACAGGGGGTCGCGGCAATCAGCCCCAGCATTTT. Translating it yields CASSRTGGRGNQPQHF.

This clonotype was seen a few times. The chain is built from TRBV20-1 and TRBJ2-7; D might be TRBD1 or TRBD2, each matching 5 bases. Trimming removed 1 base at V and 0 bases at J, with 13 bases between. There are 15 residues in the CDR3. Per germline, CDR1 DFQATT and CDR2 SNEGSKA (reference sequence). The CDR3 sequence is CSARGPGGSSYEQYF. For the CDR3, the DNA is TGCAGTGCTAGAGGGCCTGGGGGTAGCTCCTACGAGCAGTACTTC.

The chain uses TRBV7-2 and TRBJ1-1, with 7 bases fitting TRBD1. V dropped 2 bases and J dropped 0; count of bases not matched to a gene: 12. In germline, CDR1 is SGHTA, CDR2 FQGNSA. The CDR3 totals 18 residues. CDR3 sequence (DNA): TGTGCCAGCAGCTTAATAGGAGGGGGCTTCCGAATGAACACTGAAGCTTTCTTT. It translates to CASSLIGGGFRMNTEAFF.

V gene TRBV11-3 combines with J gene TRBJ2-1; D remains ambiguous. V was clipped by 3 bases and J by 4 bases, with 10 bases between them. The CDR3 sequence is 14 residues long. The germline CDR1 and CDR2 sequences are SGHNT and YENEEA. The CDR3 is CASSFGTVYNEQFF. CDR3 in DNA: TGTGCCAGCAGCTTTGGAACCGTATACAATGAGCAGTTCTTC.

Turning to this clonotype: A single base separates this from a much larger clone, so it may be a read error. The V call is TRBV12-3 or TRBV12-4, the J call TRBJ1-1; D is perhaps TRBD1 (6 bases). The CDR3 covers 15 residues. DNA of the CDR3: TGTGCCAGCAGTTTAAGGACAGTGATGAACACTGAAGTTTTCTTT. Its protein product is CASSLRTVMNTEVFF.

The chain employs TRBV5-1 and TRBJ1-6; the D gene is possibly TRBD1 (5 bases). This CDR3 comprises 13 residues. Per the germline V gene, CDR1 is SGHRS and CDR2 is YFSETQ. Trimming cost V 6 bases and J 6 bases, with 10 bases left between them. CDR3 residues: CASKRQGNSPLHF. DNA of the CDR3: TGCGCCAGCAAAAGGCAGGGTAATTCACCCCTCCACTTT.

Comment on this clonotype: A read error may be the cause here, since a much bigger clone is one base away. The genes are TRBV29-1 and TRBJ2-1, with TRBD2 as a possible D gene (6 bases). Trimming left V 7 bases short and J 5 bases short, with 18 bases between. The CDR3 spans 14 residues. Germline lookup yields CDR1 SQVTM and CDR2 ANQGSEA. CDR3 region: CSAGTGAGHNEQFF. The CDR3 DNA sequence: TGCAGCGCCGGCACTGGTGCGGGGCACAATGAGCAGTTCTTC.

This clonotype was detected ten times or more. The chain employs TRBV12-3 or TRBV12-4 and TRBJ2-4; D is unresolved. V dropped 5 bases and J dropped 8 bases, with 10 bases sitting between them. This CDR3 has 12 residues. CDR3 loop: CASSLPRDIQYF. CDR3 bases: TGTGCCAGCAGTCTACCTAGGGACATTCAGTACTTC.

This clonotype turned up a few times. This may stem from a read error, because a much larger clone lies one nucleotide away. The rearrangement joins TRBV11-2 to TRBJ2-7, with 9 bases matching TRBD1. The V and J ends lost 4 bases and 6 bases, in that order; junction bases with no gene match: 10. Germline assignment: CDR1 SGHAT and CDR2 FQNNGV. CDR3 length: 15 amino acids. CDR3 sequence reads: CASSSTGQGDSEQYF. Written as DNA, the CDR3 is TGTGCCAGCAGCTCGACGGGACAGGGAGATTCCGAGCAGTACTTC.

This clonotype was detected a few times. This rearrangement joins TRBV7-3 to TRBJ2-3, with D perhaps TRBD2 (5 bases). Germline CDR1 SGHTA, CDR2 FQGTGA. The CDR3 loop spans 15 amino acids. The ends were cut back, 5 bases at V and 6 bases at J, with 18 bases in the middle. This CDR3 reads CASSPESGLADTQYF. The DNA for the CDR3 is TGTGCCAGCAGCCCGGAGAGCGGCCTTGCGGATACGCAGTATTTT.

The chain links TRBV20-1 to TRBJ1-1; D gene uncertain. V was cut by 3 bases and J by 1 base, with 12 bases left in between. This CDR3 comprises 14 residues. Per germline, CDR1 DFQATT and CDR2 SNEGSKA (reference sequence). The CDR3, as DNA: TGCAGTGCTAGGAACTCGGTCTGGAACACTGAAGCTTTCTTT. Protein: CSARNSVWNTEAFF.

The chain has TRBV7-2 and TRBJ2-4; no clear D gene. Germline CDR1 is SGHTA and CDR2 is FQGNSA. This CDR3 spans 14 amino acids. The V end was cut by 1 base, the J end by 6 bases, with 10 bases between. The CDR3 is CASSLGRRRNIQYF. Here the CDR3 DNA reads TGTGCCAGCAGCTTAGGTCGCCGCCGAAACATTCAGTACTTC.

This chain links TRBV12-3 or TRBV12-4 with TRBJ1-5; D may be TRBD1 (5 bases). Trimming shortened V by 6 bases and J by 5 bases, and 17 bases separated the two germline ends. This CDR3 comprises 15 residues. The CDR3 region is CASSKGVGGYQPQHF. The CDR3 coding sequence is TGTGCCAGCAGCAAAGGAGTGGGGGGTTATCAGCCCCAGCATTTT.

This clonotype was recorded at least ten times. The V and J genes are TRBV2 and TRBJ2-5; no reliable D call. V gave up 8 bases and J gave up 2 bases, with 6 bases separating them. CDR3 size: 11 residues. CDR1 and CDR2 (germline): SNHLY, FYNNEI. The CDR3 nucleotides are TGTGCCAGCGGCCTGCAAGAGACCCAGTACTTC. Residues: CASGLQETQYF.

The chain couples TRBV7-2 to TRBJ2-4; 11 positions match TRBD2. CDR3 length: 18 amino acids. J gave up 4 bases and V 1 base, and 9 bases lay outside the gene matches. Germline V lookup: CDR1 SGHTA, CDR2 FQGNSA. This CDR3 is CASSLVIASGRKKNIQYF. The CDR3 coding sequence is TGTGCCAGCAGCTTAGTTATTGCTAGCGGGAGGAAGAAAAACATTCAGTACTTC.

In its sample, this clonotype was seen many times. The V and J genes are TRBV3-1 and TRBJ2-5; no firm D call. Trimming shortened V by 3 bases and J by 4 bases, and 6 bases separated the two germline ends. Per the germline V gene, CDR1 is LGHDT and CDR2 is YNNKEL (reference sequence). The length of the CDR3 is 12 residues. CDR3 bases: TGTGCCAGCAGCCACTCTACAGAGACCCAGTACTTC. Translating it yields CASSHSTETQYF.

In regard to this clonotype: A much larger clone differs from this one at a single base, so this may be a read error. The V gene is TRBV13, the J gene TRBJ1-4; unclear D gene. The CDR3 length is 12 residues. The V gene's germline CDR1 is PRHDT and CDR2 FYEKMQ (reference sequence). DNA of the CDR3: TGTGCCAGCAGCAATCGTGGTGAAAAACGGTTTTTT. The encoded protein is CASSNRGEKRFF.